Following are 28 T cell receptor beta chains from one sample sequenced in a study of T-cell memory formation after mild COVID-19. One entry per CDR3 protein, called by TCRdb with MiXCR from the 5' RACE reads. The data show around 300,000 distinct CDR3 sequences, roughly 8.2% seen once. Sequenced sample: PBMCs or a T cell subset sorted from them (not recorded which). All receptors come from a man between 18 and 29 years old who had mild COVID-19 (a few samples of this study predate the infection). Cell type and time point are not known.

The chain joins TRBV4-1 to TRBJ1-2, with 8 bases fitting TRBD1. With 4 bases clipped from V and 5 bases from J, the junction kept 9 bases outside the gene matches. There are 15 residues in the CDR3. Germline V CDR1 and CDR2: MGHRA, YSYEKL. Here the CDR3 reads CASSRTGTGGYGYTF. In nucleotides, the CDR3 is TGCGCCAGCAGCCGCACCGGGACAGGCGGTTATGGCTACACCTTC.

This clonotype was seen just once. The genes are TRBV5-5 and TRBJ2-2; D not certain. The V and J ends lost 7 bases and 0 bases respectively, with 10 bases between them. The germline V gene has CDR1 SGHKS and CDR2 YYEKEE (reference sequence). The CDR3 consists of 14 residues. CDR3 amino acids: CASGRNSNTGELFF. CDR3 DNA sequence: TGTGCCAGCGGCCGGAACTCGAACACCGGGGAGCTGTTTTTT.

A few counts support this clonotype. The rearrangement links TRBV27 to TRBJ1-2; possible D gene TRBD1, 6 bases. The V gene's germline CDR1 is MNHEY and CDR2 SMNVEV (reference sequence). CDR3 length: 13 amino acids. V was clipped by 3 bases and J by 2 bases, with 7 bases between them. CDR3 residues: CASSFDRNYGYTF. Here the CDR3 DNA reads TGTGCCAGCAGTTTCGACAGGAACTATGGCTACACCTTC.

This chain's CDR3 is CASSRDHYNEQFF. The CDR3 DNA is TGTGCCAGCAGCCGTGACCACTACAATGAGCAGTTCTTC. The chain recombines TRBV7-2 with TRBJ2-1; no clear D gene. The germline V gene has CDR1 SGHTA and CDR2 FQGNSA. Trimming left V 5 bases short and J 3 bases short, with 8 bases between. There are 13 residues in the CDR3.

This clonotype was found a few times. This sequence joins TRBV10-2 and TRBJ1-4; no reliable D call. This CDR3 is 13 amino acids long. CDR1 is WSHSY and CDR2 is SAAADI in the germline V gene. V was trimmed by 7 bases and J by 7 bases, leaving 13 bases between them. In DNA form, the CDR3 reads TGCGCCAGCATGTCAGCTGGGAGTGAAAAACTGTTTTTT. This gives the protein CASMSAGSEKLFF.

This clonotype was seen a handful of times. J is TRBJ2-1 and V is TRBV5-1; D may be TRBD1 (6 bases). The CDR3 consists of 16 residues. The germline V gene encodes CDR1 SGHRS and CDR2 YFSETQ. The V end was cut by 4 bases, the J end by 2 bases, with 16 bases between. The CDR3 DNA is TGCGCCAGCAGCCCGACAGGACAGTATACCTACAATGAGCAGTTCTTC. The encoded protein is CASSPTGQYTYNEQFF.

This clonotype was seen a handful of times. A much bigger clone sits one base away, suggesting this may be a read error. V is TRBV6-2 or TRBV6-3 and J is TRBJ2-7; no definite D call. The CDR3 contains 12 residues. CDR1 is MNHEY, CDR2 SVGEGT, per germline. Trimming took off 3 bases at V and 2 bases at J, with 5 bases between the two ends. CDR3 in amino acids: CASSYQAYEQYF. CDR3 DNA: TGTGCCAGCAGTTATCAGGCCTACGAGCAGTACTTC.

The table lists this clonotype with a few counts. The junction departs from the called germline gene at one end, perhaps through a read error. The chain couples TRBV14 to TRBJ2-3; D gene uncertain. In germline, CDR1 is SGHDN, CDR2 FVKESK. This CDR3 contains 13 residues. Here the CDR3 DNA reads TGTGCCAGCAGCCAAAACGTGCCAGAAACGCAGTATTTT. It translates to CASSQNVPETQYF.

This clonotype was observed a handful of times. The chain combines TRBV7-6 with TRBJ2-3; TRBD1 matches at 9 bases. V lost 0 bases to trimming and J lost 2 bases; unmatched junction nucleotides: 12. CDR1 SGHVS and CDR2 FNYEAQ come from the germline V gene. The CDR3 has 19 amino acids. CDR3 nucleotides: TGTGCCAGCAGCTTAGCACGGGGGGACAGGGAGTTCGCCACAGATACGCAGTATTTT. This codes for CASSLARGDREFATDTQYF.

This clonotype has ten or more counts. The chain links TRBV4-3 to TRBJ1-5; no reliable D call. The CDR3 extends over 18 amino acids. Germline V lookup: CDR1 LGHNA, CDR2 YSLEER. V lost 4 bases and J 0 bases, leaving 19 bases between the germline ends. The CDR3: CASSPGIGGPYSNQPQHF. The CDR3 DNA sequence: TGCGCCAGCAGCCCCGGGATTGGAGGGCCGTATAGCAATCAGCCCCAGCATTTT.

This sequence joins TRBV7-6 and TRBJ2-5, with 10 nucleotides matching TRBD2. From germline, CDR1 is SGHVS and CDR2 FNYEAQ. J gave up 4 bases and V 5 bases, and 7 bases lay outside the gene matches. The CDR3 consists of 15 residues. The CDR3 DNA reads TGTGCCAGCAGCGTAAGAGCGGGGGGGCGAGAGACCCAGTACTTC. Its translation is CASSVRAGGRETQYF.

The V and J genes are TRBV7-9 and TRBJ1-2; 7 positions agree with TRBD1. With V trimmed by 3 bases and J by 13 bases, 8 bases remained unmatched. Germline V gene sequence: CDR1 SEHNR, CDR2 FQNEAQ (reference sequence). The CDR3 spans 12 residues. The CDR3 sequence: CASSFGTDPFTF. Here the CDR3 DNA reads TGTGCCAGCAGCTTCGGGACAGACCCCTTCACCTTC. Full variable domain (outside the CDR3, taken from reference TRBV7-9 and TRBJ1-2): DTGVSQNPRHKITKRGQNVTFRCDPISEHNRLYWYRQTLGQGPEFLTYFQNEAQLEKSRLLSDRFSAERPKGSFSTLEIQRTEQGDSAMYLCASSFGTDPFTFGSGTRLTVV.

This clonotype has a handful of counts. The genes are TRBV5-1 and TRBJ2-3; 9 bases map to TRBD2. V dropped 0 bases and J dropped 4; count of bases not matched to a gene: 3. The CDR3 covers 15 residues. Germline CDR1 reads SGHRS; CDR2 reads YFSETQ. CDR3 protein: CASSLGGTSPDTQYF. The CDR3 DNA reads as TGCGCCAGCAGCTTGGGCGGGACTAGCCCAGATACGCAGTATTTT. Using reference TRBV5-1 and TRBJ2-3 for the parts outside the CDR3, the full variable domain is KAGVTQTPRYLIKTRGQQVTLSCSPISGHRSVSWYQQTPGQGLQFLFEYFSETQRNKGNFPGRFSGRQFSNSRSEMNVSTLELGDSALYLCASSLGGTSPDTQYFGPGTRLTVL.

The table lists this clonotype with a few counts. CDR3 coding DNA: TGCGCCAGCAGCTTGCAAGAGGCGGAGACCCAGTACTTC. It yields the protein CASSLQEAETQYF. J is TRBJ2-5 and V is TRBV5-1; D is unclear. Trimming pared 1 base from V and 5 bases from J, leaving 9 bases between. The CDR3 covers 13 residues. Germline-derived CDR1 and CDR2 are SGHRS and YFSETQ.

This clonotype was seen at least ten times. This chain links TRBV27 with TRBJ1-6; 7 bases are a match to TRBD1. Trimming removed 6 bases from V and 9 bases from J; junction bases left unmatched: 8. Germline V CDR1 and CDR2: MNHEY, SMNVEV (reference sequence). This CDR3 is 14 amino acids long. DNA of the CDR3: TGTGCCAGCAGAAGGGACAGTCCTCCTTCACCCCTCCACTTT. Translating it yields CASRRDSPPSPLHF.

A few counts support this clonotype. The chain is built from TRBV6-2 or TRBV6-3 and TRBJ1-5; D gene ambiguous. V lost 0 bases to trimming and J lost 0 bases, with 6 bases between them. The CDR3 is 15 amino acids. The germline gives CDR1 MNHEY, CDR2 SVGEGT. The CDR3 region has the DNA TGTGCCAGCAGTTACTCGGCGAGTAGCAATCAGCCCCAGCATTTT. This encodes CASSYSASSNQPQHF.

The rearrangement uses TRBV5-1 and TRBJ2-3; the match to TRBD2 covers 7 bases. This CDR3 region has 15 residues. The germline V gene has CDR1 SGHRS and CDR2 YFSETQ. The ends lost 4 bases at V and 6 bases at J; junction bases unmatched: 11. The CDR3 coding sequence is TGCGCCAGCAGCGTCGTAGGACTAGGGGCGGATACGCAGTATTTT. This sequence encodes CASSVVGLGADTQYF.

V gene TRBV20-1 combines with J gene TRBJ1-2; a possible D gene is TRBD1 (5 bases). Germline CDR1 is DFQATT and CDR2 is SNEGSKA (reference sequence). This CDR3 comprises 13 residues. Trimming took 0 bases from V and 6 from J, leaving 11 bases between them. CDR3 nucleotides: TGCAGTGCTAGAGAGTGGGGGAGCGATGGCTACACCTTC. It translates to CSAREWGSDGYTF.

This clonotype was observed a handful of times. The chain joins TRBV7-2 to TRBJ2-5, with D tentatively TRBD1 (6 bases). Trimming shortened V by 5 bases and J by 6 bases, and 16 bases separated the two germline ends. This CDR3 is built from 14 residues. Germline assignment: CDR1 SGHTA and CDR2 FQGNSA. CDR3 sequence reads: CASSDDRHLKTQYF. CDR3 coding DNA: TGTGCCAGCAGCGACGACAGGCACCTAAAGACCCAGTACTTC.

This clonotype was picked up a small number of times. V and J are TRBV12-3 or TRBV12-4 and TRBJ1-4, with 8 bases fitting TRBD1. The CDR3 is 15 residues long. Trimming took 4 bases from V and 8 from J; bases not matched to a gene: 9. This CDR3 is CASSSPTGAREKLFF. For the CDR3, the DNA is TGTGCCAGCAGTTCCCCGACAGGGGCCAGGGAAAAACTGTTTTTT.

This clonotype was observed a handful of times. This rearrangement joins TRBV19 to TRBJ2-2; D might be TRBD2 (6 bases). The CDR3 totals 14 residues. Per germline, CDR1 LNHDA and CDR2 SQIVND (reference sequence). V lost 7 bases and J lost 1, with 10 bases in between. The CDR3, as DNA: TGTGCCAGTAAGGTCGGGGGGAACACCGGGGAGCTGTTTTTT. This sequence encodes CASKVGGNTGELFF.

This clonotype occurred a few times. This chain uses TRBV3-1 with TRBJ2-2; D uncertain. Germline V gene sequence: CDR1 LGHDT, CDR2 YNNKEL (reference sequence). The V end was cut by 2 bases, the J end by 5 bases, with 9 bases between. The CDR3 runs 14 residues. CDR3 region: CASSQRQSTGELFF. In DNA, the CDR3 is TGTGCCAGCAGCCAAAGGCAGTCTACCGGGGAGCTGTTTTTT. Filled out from reference TRBV3-1 and TRBJ2-2, the complete variable domain reads DTAVSQTPKYLVTQMGNDKSIKCEQNLGHDTMYWYKQDSKKFLKIMFSYNNKELIINETVPNRFSPKSPDKAHLNLHINSLELGDSAVYFCASSQRQSTGELFFGEGSRLTVL.

The CDR3 coding sequence is TGCGCCAGCAGCTTTTTCCATCAGGAAAACCAGTACGTC. Encoded protein: CASSFFHQENQYV. This sequence joins TRBV5-1 and TRBJ2-7; D remains ambiguous. The germline gives CDR1 SGHRS, CDR2 YFSETQ. This CDR3 region has 13 residues. The V gene lost 2 bases and the J gene lost 10 bases, with 16 bases spanning the gap.

This clonotype has a count of ten or more. CDR3 in amino acids: CASSRTGGYEQYF. CDR3 nucleotide sequence: TGTGCCAGCAGTAGGACAGGGGGTTACGAGCAGTACTTC. The rearrangement joins TRBV12-3 or TRBV12-4 to TRBJ2-7, with 10 nucleotides matching TRBD1. CDR3 length: 13 residues. Losses at the gene ends were 5 bases for V and 4 bases for J; bases not matched to a gene: 2.

This clonotype was recorded at least ten times. This chain uses TRBV11-2 with TRBJ2-3; TRBD1 agrees at 7 bases. The CDR3 consists of 12 residues. In germline, CDR1 is SGHAT, CDR2 FQNNGV. V lost 6 bases, J lost 6 bases, and 3 bases stayed unmatched. CDR3 coding DNA: TGTGCCAGCAGTAACAGGGGTGATACGCAGTATTTT. It specifies CASSNRGDTQYF.

The chain's CDR3 is CSARGISGGARSSYNEQFF. CDR3 in DNA: TGCAGTGCTAGAGGGATTAGCGGGGGGGCCCGAAGCTCCTACAATGAGCAGTTCTTC. This chain uses TRBV20-1 with TRBJ2-1; 11 positions match TRBD2. The CDR3 has 19 residues. The V and J ends lost 1 base and 0 bases, in that order; junction bases with no gene match: 11. Germline CDR1 and CDR2: DFQATT and SNEGSKA (reference sequence).

V gene TRBV5-4 combines with J gene TRBJ2-5; D remains unclear. Germline CDR1 and CDR2: SGHNT and YYREEE (reference sequence). The CDR3 runs to 15 residues. With 2 bases removed from V and 5 bases from J, the gap between germline ends came to 16 bases. This CDR3 reads CASSFAVNLGETQYF. CDR3 sequence (DNA): TGTGCCAGCAGCTTTGCCGTGAATCTCGGTGAGACCCAGTACTTC. Full variable domain (remainder filled in from reference TRBV5-4 and TRBJ2-5): ETGVTQSPTHLIKTRGQQVTLRCSSQSGHNTVSWYQQALGQGPQFIFQYYREEENGRGNFPPRFSGLQFPNYSSELNVNALELDDSALYLCASSFAVNLGETQYFGPGTRLLVL.

Here the CDR3 reads CSARGEAGSIGTQYF. Written as DNA, the CDR3 is TGCAGTGCTAGAGGGGAGGCAGGTAGCATCGGTACGCAGTATTTT. The chain couples TRBV20-1 to TRBJ2-3; possibly TRBD2 for D (6 bases). CDR1 is DFQATT, CDR2 SNEGSKA, per germline (reference sequence). Trimming cost V 1 base and J 8 bases, with 19 bases left between them. This CDR3 comprises 15 residues.